This T cell receptor (beta chain) was recorded in a study of OX40 agonist ivuxolimab in advanced cancers. The overall study: Two cutaneous melanoma patients and one hepatocellular carcinoma patient, three in all, had partial responses.

The germline CDR1 and CDR2 sequences are KGHSH and LQKENI. The CDR3 is made up of 13 amino acids. With 6 bases removed from V and 5 bases from J, the gap between germline ends came to 11 bases. This clone was observed a few times. This table comes from immunoSEQ multiplex PCR, and its TCRdb copy is limited to in-frame clones, with some not included. The sample consists of roughly 76,000 clones, 75% to 85% of them appearing once. This sequence was found in an adult with an advanced solid tumor such as melanoma, head and neck, liver or kidney cancer. The J gene is TRBJ2-1, the V gene TRBV18; D is uncertain. The source material was CD4+ or CD8+ T cells sorted from blood, sampled in a trial of the OX40 agonist ivuxolimab. The CDR3 DNA is TGTGCCAGCTCCTTCGGACGGAACAATGAGCAGTTCTTC. Residues: CASSFGRNNEQFF.